A selection of T cell receptor beta chains follows, all from one sample in a study of radiation and T cells in renal cell carcinoma. The assay was immunoSEQ multiplex PCR, and TCRdb's table has in-frame clones only and misses some. The sample includes about 130,000 clones, about 81% seen only once; the top ten take 5.8%. Sequencing used blood, obtained from a patient whose treatment included radiotherapy and nephrectomy. These TCRs come from a man aged 50-59 years with renal cell carcinoma. Both conserved end residues are part of each CDR3. The D gene is left open where the match is weak. Size tells how often a clone was seen (once, few, many) or the class of an expanded clone, and some rows leave it out.

d_gene,v_gene,j_gene,abundance,CDR3aa,CDR3nt
-,TRBV5-1,TRBJ1-1,-,CATREQDNTEAFF,TGCGCCACCCGAGAACAGGATAACACTGAAGCTTTCTTT
TRBD1,TRBV15,TRBJ2-5,-,CATSRDRADETQYF,TGTGCCACCAGCAGGGACAGGGCGGACGAGACCCAGTACTTC
-,TRBV30,TRBJ2-2,-,CAWFGGPSNTGELFF,TGTGCCTGGTTTGGGGGGCCCTCCAACACCGGGGAGCTGTTTTTT
TRBD1,TRBV29-1,TRBJ1-2,-,CSVTTGQGTGGYTF,TGCAGCGTTACAACCGGACAGGGTACGGGGGGCTACACCTTC
TRBD1,TRBV11-2,TRBJ2-6,-,CASGQGAAPGANVLTF,TGTGCCAGCGGCCAGGGGGCTGCTCCTGGGGCCAACGTCCTGACTTTC
TRBD1,TRBV2,TRBJ2-7,-,CASSGTGGYEQYF,TGTGCCAGCAGTGGGACAGGGGGCTACGAGCAGTACTTC
-,TRBV4-2,TRBJ2-3,-,CASSLRQDSTDTQYF,TGTGCCAGCAGCCTGAGACAGGATAGCACAGATACGCAGTATTTT
-,TRBV6-5,TRBJ1-1,few,CASSYSPMNTEAFF,TGTGCCAGCAGTTACTCGCCTATGAACACTGAAGCTTTCTTT
TRBD2,TRBV4-2,TRBJ2-5,-,CASSFSGGVGETQYF,TGTGCCAGCAGCTTCAGCGGGGGGGTCGGGGAGACCCAGTACTTC
-,TRBV5-4,TRBJ1-3,-,CASSLDGANTIYF,TGTGCCAGCAGCTTGGACGGGGCTAACACCATATATTTT
TRBD2,TRBV5-1,TRBJ2-7,-,CASSSPGTSGSVVYEQYF,TGCGCCAGCAGCTCGCCTGGGACTAGCGGGAGTGTGGTGTACGAGCAGTACTTC
TRBD1,TRBV27,TRBJ1-1,-,CASSPLTGTNTEAFF,TGTGCCAGCAGTCCGCTGACAGGGACGAACACTGAAGCTTTCTTT
-,TRBV19,TRBJ1-5,-,CASSMMGASQPQHF,TGTGCCAGTAGTATGATGGGGGCGAGTCAGCCCCAGCATTTT
TRBD2,TRBV9,TRBJ2-2,-,CASSVGLADTGELFF,TGTGCCAGCAGCGTAGGACTAGCGGACACCGGGGAGCTGTTTTTT
-,TRBV7-9,TRBJ2-7,-,CASSTTGSHEQYF,TGTGCCAGCAGCACAACAGGGTCCCACGAGCAGTACTTC
TRBD2,TRBV2,TRBJ2-7,-,CASSAGLAGGPARF,TGTGCCAGCAGTGCGGGACTAGCGGGAGGGCCTGCGAGGTTC